This TCR beta chain was identified in a study of response to subunit inactivated influenza vaccine. Germline CDR1 ENHRY, CDR2 SYGVKD. The CDR3 length is 14 residues. V lost 0 bases and J 6 bases, leaving 9 bases between the germline ends. TCRdb independently ran MiXCR on the RT-PCR reads; one entry per CDR3 protein. The sample lists 250,000 to 350,000 distinct CDR3 sequences; over 20% were seen once. The sequenced sample was PBMCs from blood, obtained 21 months after vaccination. This clonotype was sampled from a man between 45 and 75 years old who received an inactivated influenza vaccine. The V call is TRBV10-3, the J call TRBJ1-5, with a weak D call TRBD1 (6 bases). CDR3 in amino acids: CAISESRGTQPQHF. In DNA form, the CDR3 reads TGTGCCATCAGTGAGTCGAGGGGGACTCAGCCCCAGCATTTT.